This T cell receptor (beta chain) came from a study of blood T cell repertoires in COVID-19. About the research overall: The analysed material was cDNA or gDNA that came from T cells, B-cell-depleted T cells, or PBMCs.

Under the authors' procedure: Estimation of nucleated cell counts relied on the amplification of reference gene primers. Here immunoSEQ multiplex PCR was the method, and the copy in TCRdb shows in-frame clones only, minus some. That table is the source of V, J and clone size, and D and trimming were worked out from the DNA. The data show under 85,000 clones, under 85% seen once. The CDR3 has 15 residues. The germline V and J ends were trimmed by 6 bases and 0 bases, with 15 bases remaining between them. CDR1 and CDR2 from the germline V gene are MNHEY and SMNVEV (reference sequence). The sequencing input was peripheral blood. The chain links TRBV27 to TRBJ2-7, with a possible D match to TRBD1 (6 bases). This TCR derives from a human donor in a cohort sampled during active COVID-19. The CDR3 is CASSHGQFLSYEQYF. The CDR3 DNA follows: TGTGCCAGCAGCCATGGACAGTTTCTCTCCTACGAGCAGTACTTC.